This T cell receptor (beta chain) came from a study of vaccination and CD4 T cells after COVID-19. Treatment meaning: roughly ten-day PBMC culture with coronavirus spike peptide pools or control peptides (ViraFEST assay). Cultured CD4+ T cell DNA underwent sequencing with the Oncomine TCR Beta short-read assay. Cultured CD4+ T cells yielded the extracted genomic DNA. TCRdb re-called the PCR reads through MiXCR, storing one row per CDR3 protein. This sample has 7,000 to 8,500 distinct CDR3 sequences, with about 66% found just once. Of note for this clonotype: What it binds is unknown.

This CDR3 contains 14 residues. V dropped 10 bases and J dropped 3 bases, with 16 bases sitting between them. The germline gives CDR1 LNHDA, CDR2 SQIVND (reference sequence). The chain uses TRBV19 and TRBJ2-1; TRBD2 might be the D (5 bases). This TCR derives from a human donor who had recovered from COVID-19. The sequenced material came from CD4+ T cells from blood, cultured in vitro. Here the CDR3 DNA reads TGTGCCACCTCAGGAGGAGAACGCTACAATGAGCAGTTCTTC. Its protein is CATSGGERYNEQFF.